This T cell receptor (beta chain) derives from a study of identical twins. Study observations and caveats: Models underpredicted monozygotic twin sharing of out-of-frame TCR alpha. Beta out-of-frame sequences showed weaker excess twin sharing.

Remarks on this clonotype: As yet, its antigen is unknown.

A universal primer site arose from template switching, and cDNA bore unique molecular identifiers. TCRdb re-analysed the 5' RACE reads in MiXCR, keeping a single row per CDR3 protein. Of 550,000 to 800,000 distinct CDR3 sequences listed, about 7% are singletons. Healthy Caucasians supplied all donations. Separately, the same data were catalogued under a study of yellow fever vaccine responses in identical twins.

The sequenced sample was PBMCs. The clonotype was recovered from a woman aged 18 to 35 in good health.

CDR3 amino acids: CASRGGVGYTF. In nucleotides, the CDR3 is TGTGCCAGCAGGGGGGGGGTCGGCTACACCTTC. This rearrangement joins TRBV7-2 to TRBJ1-2; perhaps TRBD1 as D (5 bases). Trimming stripped 6 bases from V and 8 bases from J, with 10 bases between. The CDR3 is made up of 11 amino acids. Germline V gene data show CDR1 as SGHTA and CDR2 as FQGNSA.